The clone carrying this T cell receptor (beta chain) was detected ten times or more. No antigen is known for it. These data are taken from a study of T-cell reconstitution after alpha-beta-depleted transplantation in children. Whole-study findings and limits: When one year had passed after transplant, most T-cell counts and diversity came from newly produced T cells. Reportedly, alpha-beta T cells present about two months post-transplant originated from several hundred expanded clones of graft origin. High day-60 TCRbeta diversity in some patients came from surviving recipient T cells and thymic progenitors.

Trimming removed 0 bases from V and 6 bases from J, with 26 bases in between. CDR3 length equals 18 residues. Germline V gene sequence: CDR1 SQVTM, CDR2 ANQGSEA. Preparing the TCRbeta library involved the use of unique molecular identifiers. Each CDR3 protein gets one entry after TCRdb re-called the PCR reads with MiXCR. This sample carries some 300,000 distinct CDR3 sequences, 6.5% to 9% of them seen once, and the ten largest clones take 9.1%. The J gene is TRBJ1-1, the V gene TRBV29-1; possibly TRBD1 for D (5 bases). The specimen comprised peripheral blood, sampled 360 days after TCRalphabeta/CD19-depleted stem cell transplant. This sequence was found in a female patient aged 2-9 years who had a stem cell transplant for Fanconi anemia, so the T cells may come from the graft donor. CDR3 in DNA: TGCAGCGTTGAAGATCTTCGGTCAGGGATTGGAATTGTTGCTGAAGCTTTCTTT. It yields the protein CSVEDLRSGIGIVAEAFF.